These 25 T cell receptor beta chains originate from one sample sequenced in a study of identical twins. TCRdb re-derived calls from the 5' RACE reads in MiXCR, one entry per CDR3 protein. The sample holds about 900,000 distinct CDR3 sequences, roughly an eighth seen once. These data were likewise used in another study, on yellow fever vaccine responses in identical twins.

Sequencing used PBMCs. All receptors come from a young woman in good health.

The chain carries TRBV5-1 and TRBJ1-1; D ambiguous. Trimming shortened V by 4 bases and J by 3 bases, and 10 bases separated the two germline ends. This CDR3 is 13 amino acids long. The germline gives CDR1 SGHRS, CDR2 YFSETQ. The CDR3 nucleotides are TGCGCCAGCAGCCAGATTAGCGACACTGAAGCTTTCTTT. It codes for CASSQISDTEAFF.

This clonotype was recorded at least ten times. The chain carries TRBV5-1 and TRBJ2-5, with D tentatively TRBD1 or TRBD2 (5 bases each). The CDR3 consists of 14 residues. The ends were cut back, 3 bases at V and 10 bases at J, with 19 bases in the middle. The V gene's germline CDR1 is SGHRS and CDR2 YFSETQ. CDR3 residues: CASSSEVILRGQYF. In nucleotides, the CDR3 is TGCGCCAGCAGCTCGGAGGTGATATTAAGGGGCCAGTACTTC.

The genes are TRBV28 and TRBJ2-7, with 8 nucleotides matching TRBD2. CDR3 length equals 15 residues. The trim removed 6 bases at V and 3 bases at J, leaving 10 bases unmatched. Germline CDR1 and CDR2: MDHEN and SYDVKM. The CDR3 sequence is CASSPSGSSVYEQYF. The CDR3 nucleotides are TGTGCCAGCAGCCCAAGCGGGAGCAGCGTCTACGAGCAGTACTTC.

This clonotype has just a few counts. The J gene is TRBJ2-3, the V gene TRBV23-1; tentative D call: TRBD2 (5 bases). TRBV23-1 is an ORF, and what it does is uncertain. Trimming removed 5 bases at V and 1 base at J, with 19 bases between. The CDR3 extends over 17 amino acids. In DNA form, the CDR3 reads TGCGCCAGCAGTGGAGCCGGTCATCCGGAGGGCACAGATACGCAGTATTTT. Protein product: CASSGAGHPEGTDTQYF.

Only a few counts were recorded for this clonotype. V gene TRBV11-1 combines with J gene TRBJ2-2, with 10 nucleotides matching TRBD2. CDR1 is SGHAT, CDR2 FQDESV, per germline (reference sequence). The CDR3 length is 19 residues. J was trimmed by 3 bases and V by 5 bases; bases with no gene match: 15. DNA of the CDR3: TGTGCCAGCAGCCAAACACCGGGACTAGCGAGACTTTACACCGGGGAGCTGTTTTTT. Translated, it gives CASSQTPGLARLYTGELFF.

This clonotype was found a few times. The chain has TRBV24-1 and TRBJ2-2; tentatively, D is TRBD1 (5 bases). Germline CDR1 and CDR2: KGHDR and SFDVKD. Trimming removed 4 bases from V and 0 bases from J, with 14 bases in between. This CDR3 contains 17 residues. Written as DNA, the CDR3 is TGTGCCACCAGTGACCGCGACAGTAATTCGAACACCGGGGAGCTGTTTTTT. Protein product: CATSDRDSNSNTGELFF.

J is TRBJ2-1 and V is TRBV2; TRBD2 agrees at 8 bases. The CDR3 has 13 residues. With 11 bases clipped from V and 6 bases from J, the junction kept 9 bases outside the gene matches. The germline V gene encodes CDR1 SNHLY and CDR2 FYNNEI. The CDR3 DNA reads as TGTGCCGTCTGGCGGGGGGCTGGCAATGAGCAGTTCTTC. Translating it yields CAVWRGAGNEQFF.

For the CDR3, the DNA is TGTGCCAGCAGCCAAGGAAGGTGGGGCGAGCAGTACGTC. This encodes CASSQGRWGEQYV. The chain employs TRBV3-1 and TRBJ2-7; D is ambiguous. This CDR3 has 13 residues. Trimming pared 1 base from V and 6 bases from J, leaving 10 bases between. Germline-derived CDR1 and CDR2 are LGHDT and YNNKEL (reference sequence).

This clonotype occurred many times. V is TRBV6-1 and J is TRBJ1-5; D is undetermined. Germline V gene sequence: CDR1 MNHNS, CDR2 SASEGT. CDR3 length: 14 amino acids. V lost 6 bases and J lost 6, with 15 bases in between. CDR3: CASRFHPRSQPQHF. For the CDR3, the DNA is TGTGCCAGCAGGTTCCATCCGAGGAGTCAGCCCCAGCATTTT.

This chain links TRBV13 with TRBJ2-1; 7 bases map to TRBD1. CDR3 length: 16 amino acids. In germline, CDR1 is PRHDT, CDR2 FYEKMQ (reference sequence). V lost 4 bases to trimming and J lost 4 bases; unmatched junction nucleotides: 10. CDR3 in DNA: TGTGCCAGCAGCTCCGAAACAGGGGAATATTACAATGAGCAGTTCTTC. It is translated as CASSSETGEYYNEQFF.

This clonotype was recorded a few times. The chain joins TRBV20-1 to TRBJ2-5; 8 bases map to TRBD2. Germline V gene data show CDR1 as DFQATT and CDR2 as SNEGSKA (reference sequence). There are 16 residues in the CDR3. With 6 bases clipped from V and 4 bases from J, the junction kept 16 bases outside the gene matches. CDR3 nucleotide sequence: TGCAGTGCCGAACGAGCTGCCGGGAGGGCCTTAGAGACCCAGTACTTC. This codes for CSAERAAGRALETQYF.

This clonotype has just a few counts. The chain recombines TRBV5-1 with TRBJ2-1; a possible D gene is TRBD1 (6 bases). V shed 4 bases and J shed 9 bases, with 17 bases lying between them. Germline V gene data show CDR1 as SGHRS and CDR2 as YFSETQ. The CDR3 sequence is 14 residues long. The CDR3 DNA follows: TGCGCCAGCAGCCCAACCACAGGGTTGGGTGAGCAGTTCTTC. Residues: CASSPTTGLGEQFF.

This chain joins TRBV12-3 or TRBV12-4 and TRBJ1-5; D may be TRBD1 (6 bases). This CDR3 spans 14 amino acids. V was cut by 6 bases and J by 3 bases, with 12 bases left in between. The CDR3 spells CASSLDSLNQPQHF. DNA for the CDR3: TGTGCCAGCAGCTTGGACAGTCTCAATCAGCCCCAGCATTTT.

The chain employs TRBV12-3 or TRBV12-4 and TRBJ1-1; TRBD1 is a possible D gene (6 bases). CDR3 length: 15 amino acids. Trimming took off 1 base at V and 1 base at J, with 10 bases between the two ends. CDR3 residues: CASSLGTVKNTEAFF. The CDR3, as DNA: TGTGCCAGCAGTTTAGGGACAGTCAAGAACACTGAAGCTTTCTTT.

This clonotype was picked up one time. This chain joins TRBV7-2 and TRBJ2-2; TRBD2 is a possible D gene (7 bases). Germline CDR1 is SGHTA and CDR2 is FQGNSA. V lost 2 bases and J lost 3, with 13 bases in between. The CDR3 is 16 amino acids. The CDR3 DNA reads as TGTGCCAGCAGCTTAAGGGGGGGGGCTTACACCGGGGAGCTGTTTTTT. Its protein product is CASSLRGGAYTGELFF.

At least ten counts were recorded for this clonotype. The chain recombines TRBV4-2 with TRBJ2-1, with 11 bases aligning to TRBD2. The V gene's germline CDR1 is LGHNA and CDR2 YNFKEQ. The CDR3 sequence is 17 residues long. With 2 bases clipped from V and 7 bases from J, the junction kept 10 bases outside the gene matches. Here the CDR3 reads CASSQSGELAGGNEQFF. In DNA, the CDR3 is TGTGCCAGCAGCCAAAGCGGTGAGCTAGCGGGGGGAAATGAGCAGTTCTTC.

The chain carries TRBV6-4 and TRBJ2-6, with D unclear. Trimming stripped 4 bases from V and 4 bases from J, with 11 bases between. Germline CDR1 reads MRHNA; CDR2 reads SNTAGT. The CDR3 consists of 15 residues. The CDR3 loop is CASSATASGANVLTF. The CDR3 nucleotides read TGTGCCAGCAGTGCGACGGCCTCGGGGGCCAACGTCCTGACTTTC.

V usage is TRBV24-1 and J usage is TRBJ1-1, with TRBD1 matching over 9 bases. J gave up 1 base and V 7 bases, and 3 bases lay outside the gene matches. Looked up from germline, CDR1 is KGHDR and CDR2 is SFDVKD. The CDR3 totals 14 residues. This CDR3 reads CATSSTGGNTEAFF. The CDR3 DNA sequence: TGTGCCACCAGCTCGACAGGGGGGAACACTGAAGCTTTCTTT.

This chain uses TRBV12-3 or TRBV12-4 with TRBJ2-5; D remains unclear. Trimming left V 6 bases short and J 0 bases short, with 11 bases between. The CDR3 spans 14 residues. Here the CDR3 reads CASSGSTYQETQYF. The CDR3 DNA reads as TGTGCCAGCAGCGGCTCTACGTACCAAGAGACCCAGTACTTC.

V is TRBV14 and J is TRBJ2-3; D is ambiguous. Trimming removed 1 base from V and 5 bases from J, with 4 bases in between. The CDR3 loop spans 12 amino acids. Germline V gene data show CDR1 as SGHDN and CDR2 as FVKESK. The DNA of the CDR3 is TGTGCCAGCAGCCAAGCGATAGATACGCAGTATTTT. Amino acids: CASSQAIDTQYF.

This chain links TRBV5-6 with TRBJ2-5; D is uncertain. The germline V and J ends were trimmed by 2 bases and 0 bases, with 14 bases remaining between them. Per germline, CDR1 SGHDT and CDR2 YYEEEE. The CDR3 contains 16 residues. CDR3 in amino acids: CASSLSQNQYQETQYF. The CDR3 DNA reads as TGTGCCAGCAGCTTATCACAGAATCAATACCAAGAGACCCAGTACTTC.

The table lists this clonotype with a few counts. The genes are TRBV20-1 and TRBJ2-5; D remains unclear. V was clipped by 0 bases and J by 2 bases, with 13 bases between them. This CDR3 contains 15 residues. CDR1 DFQATT and CDR2 SNEGSKA come from the germline V gene (reference sequence). The CDR3 spells CSARDHSYPQETQYF. CDR3 coding DNA: TGCAGTGCTAGAGATCACTCCTACCCTCAAGAGACCCAGTACTTC.

This chain joins TRBV20-1 and TRBJ2-2; 8 positions match TRBD2. There are 15 residues in the CDR3. CDR1 and CDR2 from the germline V gene are DFQATT and SNEGSKA (reference sequence). V dropped 2 bases and J dropped 2; count of bases not matched to a gene: 4. CDR3 residues: CSARRGTSNTGELFF. The CDR3 DNA reads TGCAGTGCTAGAAGGGGGACTAGTAACACCGGGGAGCTGTTTTTT.

The V and J genes are TRBV20-1 and TRBJ1-2, with TRBD1 identical over 7 bases. Per the germline V gene, CDR1 is DFQATT and CDR2 is SNEGSKA (reference sequence). The junction had 10 bases not matched to a gene; V was cut back by 8 bases and J by 4 bases. This CDR3 comprises 13 residues. The CDR3 spells CSTRQGASYGYTF. The CDR3 coding sequence is TGCAGTACGCGACAGGGAGCTTCCTATGGCTACACCTTC.

The chain employs TRBV5-1 and TRBJ2-6; 8 bases match TRBD2. J lost 0 bases, V lost 4 bases, and 9 bases had no gene match. Germline V gene sequence: CDR1 SGHRS, CDR2 YFSETQ. The CDR3 covers 18 residues. In DNA form, the CDR3 reads TGCGCCAGCAGCACACTCCGGGGGGGATCCTCTGGGGCCAACGTCCTGACTTTC. This codes for CASSTLRGGSSGANVLTF.